The 12 T cell receptor beta chains below were found in one sample sequenced in a study of cytomegalovirus exposure and HLA in healthy donors. PCR used 60 Vbeta primers and 13 Jbeta primers. Data came from immunoSEQ multiplex PCR; TCRdb stores just in-frame clones and leaves some out. The sample has around 140,000 clones, and its top ten clones hold less than 2%. Input material: PBMCs. These receptor sequences come from a woman aged 40-49 years in good health and CMV-seronegative.

The rearrangement uses TRBV5-1 and TRBJ2-3; TRBD1 is a possible D gene (7 bases). V lost 0 bases and J lost 3, with 11 bases in between. The CDR3 loop spans 15 amino acids. Germline loops: CDR1 SGHRS, CDR2 YFSETQ. The CDR3 nucleotides are TGCGCCAGCAGCTTGGCCAGGGGGGCAACAGATACGCAGTATTTT. Translating gives CASSLARGATDTQYF. Full variable domain (rest looked up from reference TRBV5-1 and TRBJ2-3): KAGVTQTPRYLIKTRGQQVTLSCSPISGHRSVSWYQQTPGQGLQFLFEYFSETQRNKGNFPGRFSGRQFSNSRSEMNVSTLELGDSALYLCASSLARGATDTQYFGPGTRLTVL.

The gene calls are TRBV6-5 and TRBJ2-5; 9 bases match TRBD1. The CDR3 is 16 amino acids. Germline CDR1 and CDR2: MNHEY and SVGAGI. Trimming removed 2 bases from V and 1 base from J; junction bases left unmatched: 5. CDR3 sequence: CASSYHQGQGQETQYF. CDR3 sequence (DNA): TGTGCCAGCAGTTACCACCAGGGACAGGGCCAAGAGACCCAGTACTTC.

This sequence joins TRBV28 and TRBJ1-1; a weak D match, TRBD1 (6 bases). Trimming left V 8 bases short and J 6 bases short, with 10 bases between. Germline V gives CDR1 MDHEN, CDR2 SYDVKM. CDR3 length equals 11 residues. The CDR3 bases are TGTGCCAGCGGGGGGGCCCCTGAAGCTTTCTTT. It specifies CASGGAPEAFF.

The chain uses TRBV18 and TRBJ1-3; D is unresolved. V gave up 5 bases and J gave up 1 base, with 9 bases separating them. The germline gives CDR1 KGHSH, CDR2 LQKENI. The CDR3 consists of 14 residues. This chain's CDR3 is CASSTGGSGNTIYF. The DNA of the CDR3 is TGTGCCAGCTCAACGGGCGGGTCTGGAAACACCATATATTTT.

The rearrangement joins TRBV6-1 to TRBJ2-1, with 11 bases aligning to TRBD2. CDR3 length equals 15 residues. Germline V gene data show CDR1 as MNHNS and CDR2 as SASEGT. V lost 4 bases to trimming and J lost 4 bases; unmatched junction nucleotides: 3. The CDR3 reads CASSGSGGAYNEQFF. The CDR3 nucleotides read TGTGCCAGCAGTGGTAGCGGGGGGGCGTACAATGAGCAGTTCTTC.

CDR3 DNA: TGTGCCAGCAGTGGGGCAGGGACTGTTGGAAACACCATATATTTT. This translates into CASSGAGTVGNTIYF. The chain recombines TRBV25-1 with TRBJ1-3; TRBD1 is a possible D gene (5 bases). Looked up from germline, CDR1 is MGHDK and CDR2 is SYGVNS. Trimming pared 4 bases from V and 3 bases from J, leaving 13 bases between. The CDR3 has 15 residues.

V is TRBV29-1 and J is TRBJ1-2; no clear D gene. Germline CDR1 SQVTM, CDR2 ANQGSEA. V was pared by 5 bases and J by 1 base, with 11 bases between. The CDR3 runs to 13 residues. This chain's CDR3 is CSVPDWFNYGYTF. CDR3 nucleotide sequence: TGCAGCGTTCCGGACTGGTTTAACTATGGCTACACCTTC.

The V gene is TRBV9, the J gene TRBJ2-7; TRBD1 might be the D (5 bases). This CDR3 spans 13 amino acids. Per germline, CDR1 SGDLS and CDR2 YYNGEE. V lost 3 bases and J lost 5, with 12 bases in between. CDR3 nucleotides: TGTGCCAGCAGCGAAGGACATCCCCACGAGCAGTACGTC. It codes for CASSEGHPHEQYV.

The chain uses TRBV28 and TRBJ1-2, with 8 bases lining up with TRBD1. Germline CDR1 MDHEN, CDR2 SYDVKM. The CDR3 is 14 residues long. V dropped 6 bases and J dropped 4; count of bases not matched to a gene: 7. CDR3 residues: CASSAGTGPYGYTF. CDR3 nucleotides: TGTGCCAGCAGCGCCGGGACAGGACCCTATGGCTACACCTTC.

CDR3 region: CASSRAALANTGELFF. In nucleotides, the CDR3 is TGCGCCAGCAGTCGAGCGGCCCTAGCGAACACCGGGGAGCTGTTTTTT. The V call is TRBV4-1, the J call TRBJ2-2; maybe TRBD2 (5 bases). This CDR3 region has 16 residues. Germline CDR1 and CDR2: MGHRA and YSYEKL. V was cut by 6 bases and J by 0 bases, with 14 bases left in between.

The gene calls are TRBV7-2 and TRBJ1-6, with D perhaps TRBD1 (5 bases). Trimming removed 10 bases from V and 0 bases from J, with 16 bases in between. Per germline, CDR1 SGHTA and CDR2 FQGNSA. This CDR3 is built from 16 residues. Written as DNA, the CDR3 is TGTGCCACCAACCAGGACACGCTCTCCTATAATTCACCCCTCCACTTT. Its translation: CATNQDTLSYNSPLHF.

This chain joins TRBV9 and TRBJ1-2; D might be TRBD1 (5 bases). V lost 6 bases to trimming and J lost 10 bases, with 19 bases between them. This CDR3 contains 13 residues. Per the germline V gene, CDR1 is SGDLS and CDR2 is YYNGEE. The CDR3, as DNA: TGTGCCAGCAACACCCCGGGGGGGGGAGTCTACACCTTC. It is translated as CASNTPGGGVYTF.